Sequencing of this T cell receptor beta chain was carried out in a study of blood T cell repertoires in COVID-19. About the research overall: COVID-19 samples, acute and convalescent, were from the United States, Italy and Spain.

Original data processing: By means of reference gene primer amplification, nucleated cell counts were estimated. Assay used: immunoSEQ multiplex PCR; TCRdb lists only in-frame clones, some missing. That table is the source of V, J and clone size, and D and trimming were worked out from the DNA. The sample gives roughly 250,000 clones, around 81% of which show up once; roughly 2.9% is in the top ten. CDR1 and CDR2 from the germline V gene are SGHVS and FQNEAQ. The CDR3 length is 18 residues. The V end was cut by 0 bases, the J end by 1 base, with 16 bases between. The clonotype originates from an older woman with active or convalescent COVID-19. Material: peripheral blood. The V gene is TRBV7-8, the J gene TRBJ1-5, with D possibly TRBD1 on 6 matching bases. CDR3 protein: CASSLAWAEGESNQPQHF. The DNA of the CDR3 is TGTGCCAGCAGCTTAGCGTGGGCCGAGGGGGAAAGCAATCAGCCCCAGCATTTT.